Listed here is a single TCR beta chain. This specimen belongs to a study of blood T cell repertoires in COVID-19. Study overall: Both acute and convalescent COVID-19 samples were obtained from the United States, Italy and Spain.

The CDR3 extends over 12 amino acids. V dropped 3 bases and J dropped 1 base, with 6 bases sitting between them. Germline V lookup: CDR1 GTSNPN, CDR2 SVGIG (reference sequence). Original handling: Using reference gene primer amplification, nucleated cell counts were estimated. Clones were sequenced by immunoSEQ multiplex PCR, and TCRdb holds only the in-frame ones, with some missing. V and J calls and clone size are as listed in that table; D and trimming were resolved from the DNA. The sample lists about 140,000 clones, 85% to 90% seen once, with approximately 8.3% in the top ten. The source is a woman aged 55-69 years with acute or convalescent COVID-19. The genes are TRBV30 and TRBJ1-1; TRBD1 might be the D (5 bases). Sequenced input: peripheral blood. The CDR3 DNA sequence: TGTGCCTGGAGGCAGGGGAACACTGAAGCTTTCTTT. Translating gives CAWRQGNTEAFF.